Many counts were recorded for the clone carrying this T cell receptor (beta chain). Amplified TCR beta CDR3 regions came from RNA transcripts. Carried out on the TCR CDR3, a first-round RT-PCR used the HTBI primer set. MiXCR was run by TCRdb on the multiplex PCR reads, yielding one entry per CDR3 protein. The repertoire includes 550,000 to 700,000 distinct CDR3 sequences, roughly 14% of them detected once, and over 3.5% sits in the top ten. Fresh peripheral blood, around 9.3 ml of it, supplied the PBMCs. The sample originates from a study of T cells in Graves' hyperthyroidism and ophthalmopathy. The germline V and J ends were trimmed by 2 bases and 2 bases, with 6 bases remaining between them. The CDR3 is 13 residues long. Germline V gives CDR1 ENHRY, CDR2 SYGVKD.

The chain carries TRBV10-3 and TRBJ1-2, with D possibly TRBD1 on 5 matching bases. This sequence originates from a woman aged 35 to 49 with Graves' ophthalmopathy. Sequencing was performed on blood. CDR3 DNA: TGTGCCATCAGTGAGGAGGGGAACTATGGCTACACCTTC. It translates to CAISEEGNYGYTF.